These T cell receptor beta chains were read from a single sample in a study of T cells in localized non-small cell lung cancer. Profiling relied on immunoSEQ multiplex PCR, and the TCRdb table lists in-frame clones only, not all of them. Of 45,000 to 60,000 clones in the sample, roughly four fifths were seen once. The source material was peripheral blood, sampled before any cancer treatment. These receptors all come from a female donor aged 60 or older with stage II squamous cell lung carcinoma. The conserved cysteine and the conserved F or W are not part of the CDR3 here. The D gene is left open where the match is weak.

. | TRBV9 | ASSVALENTEAF
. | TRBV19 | ASSIKTFYEQY
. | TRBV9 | ASSVRGADTDTQY
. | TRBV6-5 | ASSPTPGGTNGYT
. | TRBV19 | ASSRVITDEKLF
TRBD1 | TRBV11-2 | ASSPGTGVLGYT
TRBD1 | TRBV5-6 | ASTSPDRVRETQY
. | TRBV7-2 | ASSLDGNQPQH
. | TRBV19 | ASSMSVIANTEAF
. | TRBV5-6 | ASSPDGAGELF
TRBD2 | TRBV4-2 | ASSQGDGRTYEQY
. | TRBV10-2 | ASSPNSNQPQH
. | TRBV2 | ASSVDSLYGYT
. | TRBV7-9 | ASRGTLASGYNEQF
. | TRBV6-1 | ASTSRGAGKETQY
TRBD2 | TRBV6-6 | ASSGGAALEETQY
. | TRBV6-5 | ASSYSKSMNTEAF
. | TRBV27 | ASSRRETDTQY
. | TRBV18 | ASSPRQYYTEAF
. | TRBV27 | ASRKDSHFHATNEKLF
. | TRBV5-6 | ASSPAGGPYEQY
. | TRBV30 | AWNSGANVLT
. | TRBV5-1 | ASSLSDDPWGLDTEAF
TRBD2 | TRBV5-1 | ASSSAGGSYEQY
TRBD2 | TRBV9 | ASSSPSGALSTDTQY
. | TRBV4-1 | ASSQDQGRLEQY
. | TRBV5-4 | ASSQQLQGDTQY
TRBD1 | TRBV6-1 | ASSTGYNQPQH
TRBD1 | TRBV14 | ASRPNNRGSEQY
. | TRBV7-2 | ASSSSLTNEQF
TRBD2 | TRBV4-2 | ASSQEKQGLASSYEQY
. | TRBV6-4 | ASSEGQGTYNEQF
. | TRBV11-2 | ASSLRWGGGTNEKLF
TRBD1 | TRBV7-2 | ASSGHRGRNEKLF
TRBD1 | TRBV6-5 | ASRSQRTGKKAF
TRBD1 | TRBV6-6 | ASSPQDRGVDEQY
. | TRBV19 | ASSLGGPNSEQY
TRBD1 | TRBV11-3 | ASSFAGTGPYEQY
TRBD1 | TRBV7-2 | ASSSRQGDYGYT